This is a list of T cell receptor beta chains from one sample in a study of T-cell reconstitution after alpha-beta-depleted transplantation in children. Each CDR3 protein is one row after TCRdb ran MiXCR on the PCR reads. The repertoire has nearly 250,000 distinct CDR3 sequences, roughly 8.2% of them found once; the top ten carry 6.3%. The sequenced sample was PBMCs, mostly from graft donor cells, obtained 180 days after TCRalphabeta/CD19-depleted stem cell transplant. The source is a male patient between 5 and 17 years old who had a stem cell transplant for acute lymphoblastic leukemia, so the T cells may come from the graft donor. The CDR3 runs from the conserved cysteine through the conserved F or W. The D gene is left open where the match is weak. For some rows the clone size is stated as once, few or many, or as a class when expanded; others skip it.

abundance: many
d_gene: -
v_gene: TRBV7-9
len: 12
j_gene: TRBJ2-7
CDR3aa: CASSVEGNEQYF
CDR3nt: TGTGCCAGCAGCGTCGAAGGGAACGAGCAGTACTTC

abundance: many
d_gene: -
v_gene: TRBV18
len: 13
j_gene: TRBJ1-3
CDR3aa: CASSYNSGNTIYF
CDR3nt: TGTGCCAGCTCATACAACTCTGGAAACACCATATATTTT

abundance: many
d_gene: -
v_gene: TRBV4-3
len: 14
j_gene: TRBJ1-6
CDR3aa: CASSQGHGDSPLHF
CDR3nt: TGCGCCAGCAGCCAAGGACACGGAGATTCACCCCTCCACTTT

abundance: many
d_gene: -
v_gene: TRBV5-1
len: 13
j_gene: TRBJ2-7
CDR3aa: CASTPIGGNEQYF
CDR3nt: TGCGCCAGCACCCCCATAGGGGGAAACGAGCAGTACTTC

abundance: many
d_gene: TRBD1
v_gene: TRBV12-3/TRBV12-4
len: 12
j_gene: TRBJ1-2
CDR3aa: CASSRGADGYTF
CDR3nt: TGTGCCAGCAGCAGGGGGGCGGATGGCTACACCTTC

abundance: many
d_gene: -
v_gene: TRBV6-5
len: 17
j_gene: TRBJ1-3
CDR3aa: CASSYSFGRISGNTIYF
CDR3nt: TGTGCCAGCAGTTACAGTTTTGGCCGAATCTCTGGAAACACCATATATTTT

abundance: many
d_gene: -
v_gene: TRBV6-2/TRBV6-3
len: 13
j_gene: TRBJ1-2
CDR3aa: CASSHGTGTGYTF
CDR3nt: TGTGCCAGCAGCCACGGGACGGGGACGGGCTACACCTTC

abundance: -
d_gene: -
v_gene: TRBV19
len: 15
j_gene: TRBJ2-1
CDR3aa: CASSPTDLSYNEQFF
CDR3nt: TGTGCCAGTAGTCCGACAGACCTCTCCTACAATGAGCAGTTCTTC

abundance: many
d_gene: -
v_gene: TRBV27
len: 14
j_gene: TRBJ2-1
CDR3aa: CASSLGGVIYEQFF
CDR3nt: TGTGCCAGCAGTTTGGGGGGCGTTATATATGAGCAGTTCTTC

abundance: -
d_gene: -
v_gene: TRBV12-3/TRBV12-4
len: 13
j_gene: TRBJ1-2
CDR3aa: CASTSTVNYGYTF
CDR3nt: TGTGCCAGCACCTCAACAGTGAACTATGGCTACACCTTC

abundance: many
d_gene: -
v_gene: TRBV28
len: 11
j_gene: TRBJ1-2
CDR3aa: CATRLPYGYTF
CDR3nt: TGTGCCACTAGACTTCCCTATGGCTACACCTTC

abundance: many
d_gene: TRBD1
v_gene: TRBV11-1
len: 16
j_gene: TRBJ2-2
CDR3aa: CASSPWTGRNTGELFF
CDR3nt: TGTGCCAGCAGCCCCTGGACAGGGAGGAACACCGGGGAGCTGTTTTTT

abundance: many
d_gene: TRBD2
v_gene: TRBV7-9
len: 18
j_gene: TRBJ2-5
CDR3aa: CASSPTEGLAGARETQYF
CDR3nt: TGTGCCAGCAGCCCGACCGAGGGACTAGCGGGAGCCCGAGAGACCCAGTACTTC

abundance: many
d_gene: -
v_gene: TRBV14
len: 15
j_gene: TRBJ1-4
CDR3aa: CASSQQGLANEKLFF
CDR3nt: TGTGCCAGCAGCCAACAGGGTTTGGCTAATGAAAAACTGTTTTTT

abundance: many
d_gene: -
v_gene: TRBV4-1
len: 16
j_gene: TRBJ1-5
CDR3aa: CASSLSGEGDSQPQHF
CDR3nt: TGCGCCAGCAGCTTGTCGGGGGAGGGCGATAGTCAGCCCCAGCATTTT

abundance: -
d_gene: -
v_gene: TRBV27
len: 14
j_gene: TRBJ1-4
CDR3aa: CASSIRVTNEKLFF
CDR3nt: TGTGCCAGCAGTATCAGGGTAACTAATGAAAAACTGTTTTTT

abundance: many
d_gene: TRBD1
v_gene: TRBV29-1
len: 12
j_gene: TRBJ2-7
CDR3aa: CSVHPDRGEQYF
CDR3nt: TGCAGCGTTCACCCGGACAGGGGCGAGCAGTACTTC

abundance: many
d_gene: -
v_gene: TRBV20-1
len: 14
j_gene: TRBJ2-7
CDR3aa: CSAREGGGGYEQYF
CDR3nt: TGCAGTGCTAGAGAGGGAGGGGGGGGATACGAGCAGTACTTC

abundance: -
d_gene: -
v_gene: TRBV11-2
len: 14
j_gene: TRBJ2-2
CDR3aa: CASSLNRPTGELFF
CDR3nt: TGTGCCAGCAGCTTAAACAGGCCCACCGGGGAGCTGTTTTTT

abundance: many
d_gene: TRBD1
v_gene: TRBV7-9
len: 13
j_gene: TRBJ1-2
CDR3aa: CASSKDRVGGYTF
CDR3nt: TGTGCCAGCAGCAAAGACAGGGTCGGTGGCTACACCTTC

abundance: many
d_gene: -
v_gene: TRBV10-2
len: 16
j_gene: TRBJ2-1
CDR3aa: CASSESNGRFYNEQFF
CDR3nt: TGCGCCAGCAGTGAGTCGAACGGGAGATTCTACAATGAGCAGTTCTTC

abundance: many
d_gene: -
v_gene: TRBV6-5
len: 13
j_gene: TRBJ1-1
CDR3aa: CASSYTRNTEAFF
CDR3nt: TGTGCCAGCAGTTACACTCGGAACACTGAAGCTTTCTTT

abundance: many
d_gene: TRBD1
v_gene: TRBV20-1
len: 16
j_gene: TRBJ2-2
CDR3aa: CSARVSGTGGTGELFF
CDR3nt: TGCAGTGCTAGAGTATCCGGGACAGGGGGCACCGGGGAGCTGTTTTTT

abundance: few
d_gene: -
v_gene: TRBV18
len: 12
j_gene: TRBJ2-7
CDR3aa: CASSPGGNEQYF
CDR3nt: TGTGCCAGCTCACCAGGGGGCAACGAGCAGTACTTC

abundance: many
d_gene: -
v_gene: TRBV28
len: 10
j_gene: TRBJ2-5
CDR3aa: CASKTETQYF
CDR3nt: TGTGCCAGCAAGACAGAGACCCAGTACTTC

abundance: many
d_gene: -
v_gene: TRBV10-3
len: 13
j_gene: TRBJ2-7
CDR3aa: CAISDRKTYEQYF
CDR3nt: TGTGCCATCAGTGACAGGAAAACCTACGAGCAGTACTTC

abundance: many
d_gene: -
v_gene: TRBV6-2/TRBV6-3
len: 14
j_gene: TRBJ1-4
CDR3aa: CASSTGTTNEKLFF
CDR3nt: TGTGCCAGCAGCACCGGGACAACTAATGAAAAACTGTTTTTT

abundance: many
d_gene: -
v_gene: TRBV9
len: 16
j_gene: TRBJ2-7
CDR3aa: CASSPSTGASSYEQYF
CDR3nt: TGTGCCAGCAGCCCCTCGACAGGTGCCAGCTCCTACGAGCAGTACTTC

abundance: medium-sized
d_gene: -
v_gene: TRBV5-1
len: 13
j_gene: TRBJ1-1
CDR3aa: CASSLIQGGEAFF
CDR3nt: TGCGCCAGCAGCTTGATCCAGGGCGGTGAAGCTTTCTTT

abundance: many
d_gene: -
v_gene: TRBV4-2
len: 16
j_gene: TRBJ2-7
CDR3aa: CASSQRRNGGSYEQYF
CDR3nt: TGTGCCAGCAGCCAACGTAGGAACGGGGGAAGCTACGAGCAGTACTTC

abundance: many
d_gene: -
v_gene: TRBV10-3
len: 10
j_gene: TRBJ1-2
CDR3aa: CASRGNGYTF
CDR3nt: TGTGCCTCCAGAGGAAATGGCTACACCTTC

abundance: many
d_gene: -
v_gene: TRBV9
len: 15
j_gene: TRBJ1-1
CDR3aa: CASSVGAGRNTEAFF
CDR3nt: TGTGCCAGCAGCGTAGGGGCAGGCCGGAACACTGAAGCTTTCTTT

abundance: many
d_gene: TRBD2
v_gene: TRBV24-1
len: 18
j_gene: TRBJ2-3
CDR3aa: CATSGQLAGESRTDTQYF
CDR3nt: TGTGCCACCAGTGGTCAACTAGCGGGAGAGTCCCGCACAGATACGCAGTATTTT

abundance: many
d_gene: TRBD1
v_gene: TRBV27
len: 15
j_gene: TRBJ2-7
CDR3aa: CASSLTGTGVYEQYF
CDR3nt: TGTGCCAGCAGTTTGACCGGGACAGGGGTCTACGAGCAGTACTTC

abundance: many
d_gene: TRBD2
v_gene: TRBV4-1
len: 17
j_gene: TRBJ2-3
CDR3aa: CASSLSIAGGITDTQYF
CDR3nt: TGCGCCAGCAGCTTAAGTATAGCGGGGGGGATCACAGATACGCAGTATTTT

abundance: few
d_gene: TRBD2
v_gene: TRBV18
len: 18
j_gene: TRBJ2-2
CDR3aa: CASSPLAAGGPHTGELFF
CDR3nt: TGTGCCAGCTCACCACTCGCAGCGGGAGGGCCCCACACCGGGGAGCTGTTTTTT

abundance: many
d_gene: -
v_gene: TRBV29-1
len: 12
j_gene: TRBJ2-5
CDR3aa: CSVALAGETQYF
CDR3nt: TGCAGCGTTGCACTAGCCGGAGAGACCCAGTACTTC

abundance: many
d_gene: TRBD2
v_gene: TRBV11-2
len: 16
j_gene: TRBJ2-4
CDR3aa: CASSLGLAEGRNIQYF
CDR3nt: TGTGCCAGCAGCTTAGGCCTAGCGGAAGGAAGAAACATTCAGTACTTC

abundance: many
d_gene: -
v_gene: TRBV4-3
len: 15
j_gene: TRBJ2-3
CDR3aa: CASGGGGAHPDTQYF
CDR3nt: TGCGCCAGCGGGGGAGGGGGGGCCCACCCGGATACGCAGTATTTT

abundance: many
d_gene: TRBD2
v_gene: TRBV7-8
len: 16
j_gene: TRBJ2-3
CDR3aa: CASSWGLAGEGYTQYF
CDR3nt: TGTGCCAGCAGCTGGGGACTAGCCGGGGAGGGTTATACGCAGTATTTT

abundance: -
d_gene: TRBD1
v_gene: TRBV5-5
len: 14
j_gene: TRBJ2-5
CDR3aa: CASLTSGGEETQYF
CDR3nt: TGTGCCAGCCTAACCTCAGGGGGCGAGGAGACCCAGTACTTC

abundance: many
d_gene: -
v_gene: TRBV10-3
len: 13
j_gene: TRBJ2-5
CDR3aa: CAAGGGVEETQYF
CDR3nt: TGTGCCGCCGGAGGGGGAGTCGAAGAGACCCAGTACTTC

abundance: many
d_gene: TRBD1
v_gene: TRBV12-3/TRBV12-4
len: 14
j_gene: TRBJ2-3
CDR3aa: CASSPGTGVRYENF
CDR3nt: TGTGCCAGCAGTCCCGGGACAGGGGTCAGATACGAGAATTTT

abundance: few
d_gene: -
v_gene: TRBV29-1
len: 14
j_gene: TRBJ2-1
CDR3aa: CSVELVAAYNEQFF
CDR3nt: TGCAGCGTTGAGTTGGTAGCGGCGTACAATGAGCAGTTCTTC

abundance: many
d_gene: -
v_gene: TRBV7-2
len: 14
j_gene: TRBJ2-7
CDR3aa: CASSLSQVLYEQYF
CDR3nt: TGTGCCAGCAGCTTGAGTCAGGTTCTCTACGAGCAGTACTTC

abundance: -
d_gene: -
v_gene: TRBV19
len: 15
j_gene: TRBJ1-2
CDR3aa: CASSSGDEGTYGYTF
CDR3nt: TGTGCCAGTAGTTCCGGGGACGAGGGTACCTATGGCTACACCTTC

abundance: many
d_gene: TRBD1
v_gene: TRBV5-6
len: 14
j_gene: TRBJ2-5
CDR3aa: CASSSTGGWETQYF
CDR3nt: TGTGCCAGCAGCTCTACAGGGGGTTGGGAGACCCAGTACTTC

abundance: many
d_gene: -
v_gene: TRBV24-1
len: 12
j_gene: TRBJ2-1
CDR3aa: CATSDLRGGRFF
CDR3nt: TGTGCCACCAGTGATTTGAGGGGCGGCCGGTTCTTC

abundance: many
d_gene: -
v_gene: TRBV12-5
len: 16
j_gene: TRBJ1-6
CDR3aa: CASGLVAGRHNSPLHF
CDR3nt: TGTGCTAGTGGTTTGGTTGCAGGGAGGCATAATTCACCCCTCCACTTT

abundance: many
d_gene: -
v_gene: TRBV20-1
len: 14
j_gene: TRBJ2-3
CDR3aa: CSARDTGGTDTQYF
CDR3nt: TGCAGTGCTAGGGATACTGGTGGGACAGATACGCAGTATTTT